This TCR beta chain was sequenced for a study of blood T cell repertoires in COVID-19. The CDR3 is made up of 13 amino acids. Germline lookup yields CDR1 KGHSH and CDR2 LQKENI. The germline V and J ends were trimmed by 3 bases and 1 base, with 7 bases remaining between them. This table comes from immunoSEQ multiplex PCR, and its TCRdb copy is limited to in-frame clones, with some not included. The data contain about 160,000 clones, 79% of them singletons. This chain links TRBV18 with TRBJ2-7, with D hard to call. Sequenced: peripheral blood. This TCR came from a woman aged 55 to 70 with COVID-19, enrolled during active disease. The CDR3 DNA reads TGTGCCAGCTCACCGGCTGGTTCCTACGAGCAGTACTTC. Translation: CASSPAGSYEQYF.